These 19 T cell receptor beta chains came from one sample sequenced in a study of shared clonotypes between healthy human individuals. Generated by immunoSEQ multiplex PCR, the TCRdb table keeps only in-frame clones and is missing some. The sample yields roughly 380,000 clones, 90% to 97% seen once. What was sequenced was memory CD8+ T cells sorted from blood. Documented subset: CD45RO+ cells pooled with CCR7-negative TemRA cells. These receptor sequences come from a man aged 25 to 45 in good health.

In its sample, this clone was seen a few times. CDR3 bases: TGTGCCAGCAGCGGAGGGATACAGGGGCGACAGCCCCAGCATTTT. This codes for CASSGGIQGRQPQHF. This chain connects TRBV7-9 to TRBJ1-5; 7 bases map to TRBD1. V shed 5 bases, J shed 7 bases, and the junction held 11 bases outside the gene matches. The CDR3 has 15 amino acids. Germline V gene sequence: CDR1 SEHNR, CDR2 FQNEAQ (reference sequence). The full variable domain, completed using reference TRBV7-9 and TRBJ1-5, is DTGVSQNPRHKITKRGQNVTFRCDPISEHNRLYWYRQTLGQGPEFLTYFQNEAQLEKSRLLSDRFSAERPKGSFSTLEIQRTEQGDSAMYLCASSGGIQGRQPQHFGDGTRLSIL.

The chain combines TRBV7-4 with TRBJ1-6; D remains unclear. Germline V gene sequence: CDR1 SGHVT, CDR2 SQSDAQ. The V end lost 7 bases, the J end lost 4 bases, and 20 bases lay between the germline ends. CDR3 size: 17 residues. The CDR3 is CASTQTPGKTYNSPLHF. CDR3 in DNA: TGTGCCAGCACCCAGACCCCGGGAAAGACATATAATTCACCCCTCCACTTT.

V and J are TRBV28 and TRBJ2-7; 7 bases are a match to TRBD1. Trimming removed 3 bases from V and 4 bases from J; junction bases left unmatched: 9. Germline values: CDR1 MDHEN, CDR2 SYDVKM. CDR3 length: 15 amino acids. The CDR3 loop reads CASSLIGTVGYEQYF. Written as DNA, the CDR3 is TGTGCCAGCAGTTTGATCGGGACAGTGGGTTACGAGCAGTACTTC.

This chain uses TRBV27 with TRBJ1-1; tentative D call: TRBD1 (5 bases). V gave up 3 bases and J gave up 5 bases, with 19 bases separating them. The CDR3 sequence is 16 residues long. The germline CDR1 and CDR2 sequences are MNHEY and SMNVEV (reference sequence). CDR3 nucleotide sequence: TGTGCCAGCAGTTTTATCCAAACAGTGGGGCGAACTGAAGCTTTCTTT. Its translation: CASSFIQTVGRTEAFF.

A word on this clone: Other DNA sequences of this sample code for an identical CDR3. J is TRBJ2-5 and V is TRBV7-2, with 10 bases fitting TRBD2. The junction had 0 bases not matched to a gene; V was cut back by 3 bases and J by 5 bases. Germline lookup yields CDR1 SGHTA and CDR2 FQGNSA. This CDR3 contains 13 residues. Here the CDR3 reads CASSLGLAETQYF. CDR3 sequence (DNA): TGTGCCAGCAGCTTGGGACTAGCGGAGACCCAGTACTTC.

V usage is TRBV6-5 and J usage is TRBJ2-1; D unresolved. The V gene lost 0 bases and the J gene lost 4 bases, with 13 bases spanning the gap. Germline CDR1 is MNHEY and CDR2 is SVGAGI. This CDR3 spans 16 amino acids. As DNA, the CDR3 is TGTGCCAGCAGTTACTCGAACAAACCTCCATACAATGAGCAGTTCTTC. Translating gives CASSYSNKPPYNEQFF.

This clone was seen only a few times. The CDR3 is CASSLGDSPLHF. In nucleotides, the CDR3 is TGTGCCAGCAGCTTAGGGGATTCACCCCTCCACTTT. The chain employs TRBV11-2 and TRBJ1-6; D ambiguous. The CDR3 is made up of 12 amino acids. Germline V gene data show CDR1 as SGHAT and CDR2 as FQNNGV. Trimming took 1 base from V and 8 from J, leaving 3 bases between them.

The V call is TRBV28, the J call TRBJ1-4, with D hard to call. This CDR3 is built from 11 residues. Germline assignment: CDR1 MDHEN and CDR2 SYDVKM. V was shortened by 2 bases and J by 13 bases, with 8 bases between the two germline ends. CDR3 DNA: TGTGCCAGCAGTTTAGGAAAGATACTGTTTTTT. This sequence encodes CASSLGKILFF.

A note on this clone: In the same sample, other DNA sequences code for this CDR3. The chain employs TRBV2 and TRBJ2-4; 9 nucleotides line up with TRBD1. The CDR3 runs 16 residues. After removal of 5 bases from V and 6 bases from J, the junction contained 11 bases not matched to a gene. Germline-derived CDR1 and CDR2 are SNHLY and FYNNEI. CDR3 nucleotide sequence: TGTGCCAGCAGTACAAAAGGGACAGGGAAGGGAAACATTCAGTACTTC. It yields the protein CASSTKGTGKGNIQYF.

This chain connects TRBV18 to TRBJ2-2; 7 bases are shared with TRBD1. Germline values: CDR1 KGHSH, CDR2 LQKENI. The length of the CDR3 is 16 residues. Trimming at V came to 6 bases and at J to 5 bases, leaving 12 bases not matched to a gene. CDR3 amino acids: CASSHDGRGLTGELFF. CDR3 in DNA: TGTGCCAGCTCCCATGACGGAAGGGGGCTTACCGGGGAGCTGTTTTTT.

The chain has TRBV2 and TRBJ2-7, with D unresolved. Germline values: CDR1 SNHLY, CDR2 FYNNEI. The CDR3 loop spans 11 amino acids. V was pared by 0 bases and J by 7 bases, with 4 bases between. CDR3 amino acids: CASSEAGEQYF. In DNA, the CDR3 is TGTGCCAGCAGTGAAGCAGGGGAGCAGTACTTC.

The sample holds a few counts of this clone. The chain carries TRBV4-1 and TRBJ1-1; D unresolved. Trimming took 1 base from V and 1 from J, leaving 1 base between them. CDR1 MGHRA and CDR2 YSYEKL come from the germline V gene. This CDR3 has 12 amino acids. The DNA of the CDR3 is TGCGCCAGCAGCCAAGGGAACACTGAAGCTTTCTTT. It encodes CASSQGNTEAFF.

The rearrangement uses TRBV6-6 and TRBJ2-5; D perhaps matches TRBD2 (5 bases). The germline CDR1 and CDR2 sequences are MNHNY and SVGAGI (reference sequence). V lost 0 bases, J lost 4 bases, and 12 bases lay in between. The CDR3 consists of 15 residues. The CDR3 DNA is TGTGCCAGCAGTTACTCCTTCGGTCGGGGAGAGACCCAGTACTTC. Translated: CASSYSFGRGETQYF.

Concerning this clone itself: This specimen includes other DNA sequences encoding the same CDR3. CDR3 in DNA: TGCGCCAGCAGCCGAACTAGCGGGAGGACAGATACGCAGTATTTT. This translates into CASSRTSGRTDTQYF. This chain links TRBV5-1 with TRBJ2-3; TRBD2 aligns across 12 bases. The CDR3 extends over 15 amino acids. Germline CDR1 is SGHRS and CDR2 is YFSETQ. J lost 3 bases, V lost 4 bases, and 3 bases had no gene match.

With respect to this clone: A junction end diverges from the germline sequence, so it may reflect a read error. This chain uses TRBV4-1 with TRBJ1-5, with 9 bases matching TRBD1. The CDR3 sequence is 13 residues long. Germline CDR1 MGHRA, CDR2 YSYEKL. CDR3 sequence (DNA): TGCGCCAGCAGCCGATACCCGGGGACAGGGTATGATTTT. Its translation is CASSRYPGTGYDF.

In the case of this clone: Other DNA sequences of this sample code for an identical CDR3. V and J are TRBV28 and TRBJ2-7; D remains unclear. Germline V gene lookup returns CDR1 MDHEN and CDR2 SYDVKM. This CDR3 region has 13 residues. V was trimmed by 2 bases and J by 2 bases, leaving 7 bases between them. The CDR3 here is CASSLRLTYEQYF. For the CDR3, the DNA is TGTGCCAGCAGTTTACGCCTCACCTACGAGCAGTACTTC.

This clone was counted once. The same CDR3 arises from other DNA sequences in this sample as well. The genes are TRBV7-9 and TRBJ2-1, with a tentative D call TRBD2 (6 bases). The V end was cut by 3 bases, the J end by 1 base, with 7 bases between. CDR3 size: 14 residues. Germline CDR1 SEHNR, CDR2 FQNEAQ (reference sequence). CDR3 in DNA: TGTGCCAGCAGCTTTGGAGGGTCCTACAATGAGCAGTTCTTC. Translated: CASSFGGSYNEQFF.

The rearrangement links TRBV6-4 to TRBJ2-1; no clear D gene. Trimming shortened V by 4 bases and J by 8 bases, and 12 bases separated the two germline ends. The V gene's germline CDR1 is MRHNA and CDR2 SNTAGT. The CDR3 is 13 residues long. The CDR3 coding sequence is TGTGCCAGCAGTGCGGATTTACGTTATGAGCAGTTCTTC. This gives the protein CASSADLRYEQFF.

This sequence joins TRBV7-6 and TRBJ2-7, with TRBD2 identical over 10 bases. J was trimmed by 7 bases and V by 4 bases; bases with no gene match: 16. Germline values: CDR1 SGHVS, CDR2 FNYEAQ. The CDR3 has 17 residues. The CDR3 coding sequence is TGTGCCAGCAGCTCCCCTGATCCAGCGGGAGGGCCGGGTGAGCAGTACTTC. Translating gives CASSSPDPAGGPGEQYF.